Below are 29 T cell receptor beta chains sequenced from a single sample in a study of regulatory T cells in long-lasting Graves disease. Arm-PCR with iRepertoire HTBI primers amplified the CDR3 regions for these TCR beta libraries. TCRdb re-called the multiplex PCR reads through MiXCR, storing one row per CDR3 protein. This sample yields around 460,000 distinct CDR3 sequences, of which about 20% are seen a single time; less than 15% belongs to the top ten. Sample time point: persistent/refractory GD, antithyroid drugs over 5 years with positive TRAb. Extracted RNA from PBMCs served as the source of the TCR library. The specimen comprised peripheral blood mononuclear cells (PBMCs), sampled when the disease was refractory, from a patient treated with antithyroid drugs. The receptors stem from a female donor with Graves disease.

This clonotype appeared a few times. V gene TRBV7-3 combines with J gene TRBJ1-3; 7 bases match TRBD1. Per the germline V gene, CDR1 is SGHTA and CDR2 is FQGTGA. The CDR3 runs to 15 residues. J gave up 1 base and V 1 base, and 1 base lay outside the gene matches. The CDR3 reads CASSLNRGSGNTIYF. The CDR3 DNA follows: TGTGCCAGCAGCTTAAACAGGGGATCTGGAAACACCATATATTTT.

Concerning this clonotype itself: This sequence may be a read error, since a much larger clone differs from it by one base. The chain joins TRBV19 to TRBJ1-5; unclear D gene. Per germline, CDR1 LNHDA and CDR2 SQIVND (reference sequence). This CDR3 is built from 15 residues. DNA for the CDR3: TGTACCAGTAGTATGGCCCAGTGGAGCAATCAGCCCCAGCATTTT. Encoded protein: CTSSMAQWSNQPQHF.

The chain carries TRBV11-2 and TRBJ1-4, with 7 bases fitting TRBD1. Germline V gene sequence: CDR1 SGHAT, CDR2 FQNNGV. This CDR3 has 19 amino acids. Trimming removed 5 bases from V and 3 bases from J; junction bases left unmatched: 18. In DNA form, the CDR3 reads TGTGCCAGCAGCCCCCGACAGGGAAGTGGGGCGCAACCTAATGAAAAACTGTTTTTT. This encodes CASSPRQGSGAQPNEKLFF.

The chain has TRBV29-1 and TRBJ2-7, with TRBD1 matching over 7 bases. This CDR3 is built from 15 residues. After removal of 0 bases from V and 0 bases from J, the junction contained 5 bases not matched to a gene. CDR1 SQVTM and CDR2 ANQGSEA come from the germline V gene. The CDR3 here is CSVEEQGVNSYEQYF. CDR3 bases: TGCAGCGTTGAAGAGCAGGGGGTGAACTCCTACGAGCAGTACTTC.

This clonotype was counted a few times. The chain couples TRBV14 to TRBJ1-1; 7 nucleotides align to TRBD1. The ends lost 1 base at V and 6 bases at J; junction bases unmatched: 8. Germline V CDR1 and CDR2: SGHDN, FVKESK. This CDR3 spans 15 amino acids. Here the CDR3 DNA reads TGTGCCAGCAGCCAAGTCAGGGGGGGTACGGCTGAAGCTTTCTTT. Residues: CASSQVRGGTAEAFF.

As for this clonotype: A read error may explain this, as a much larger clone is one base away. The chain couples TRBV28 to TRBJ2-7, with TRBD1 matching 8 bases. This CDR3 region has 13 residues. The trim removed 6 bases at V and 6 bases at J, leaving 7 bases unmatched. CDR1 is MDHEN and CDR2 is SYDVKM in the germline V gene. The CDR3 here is CASRTGGKSEQYF. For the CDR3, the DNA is TGTGCCAGCAGAACAGGGGGTAAGAGCGAGCAGTACTTC.

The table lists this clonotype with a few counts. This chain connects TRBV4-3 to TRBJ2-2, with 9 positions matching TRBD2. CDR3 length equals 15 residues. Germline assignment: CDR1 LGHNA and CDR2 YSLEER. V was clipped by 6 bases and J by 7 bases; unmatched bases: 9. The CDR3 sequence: CASRGGGAASGELFF. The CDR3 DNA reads TGCGCCAGCAGAGGCGGGGGGGCCGCGAGCGGGGAGCTGTTTTTT.

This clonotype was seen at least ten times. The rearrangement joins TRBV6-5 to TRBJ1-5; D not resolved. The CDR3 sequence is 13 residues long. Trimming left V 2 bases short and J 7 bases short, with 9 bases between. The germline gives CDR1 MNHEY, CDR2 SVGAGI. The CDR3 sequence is CASSYEWGQPQHF. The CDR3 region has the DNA TGTGCCAGCAGTTACGAATGGGGACAGCCCCAGCATTTT.

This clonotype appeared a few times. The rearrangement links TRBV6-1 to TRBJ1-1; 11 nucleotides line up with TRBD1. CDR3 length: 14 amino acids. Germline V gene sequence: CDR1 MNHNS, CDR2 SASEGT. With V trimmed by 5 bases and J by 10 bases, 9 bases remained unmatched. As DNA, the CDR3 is TGTGCCAGCAGTCCCGGGACAGGGGGTTCGGGAGCTTTCTTT. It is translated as CASSPGTGGSGAFF.

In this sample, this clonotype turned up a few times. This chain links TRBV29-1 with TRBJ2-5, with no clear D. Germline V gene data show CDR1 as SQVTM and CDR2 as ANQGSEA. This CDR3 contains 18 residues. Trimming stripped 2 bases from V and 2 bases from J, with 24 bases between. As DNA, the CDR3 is TGCAGCGTTGAAAATCATTTGATAGGACCCCACCCGCAAGAGACCCAGTACTTC. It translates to CSVENHLIGPHPQETQYF.

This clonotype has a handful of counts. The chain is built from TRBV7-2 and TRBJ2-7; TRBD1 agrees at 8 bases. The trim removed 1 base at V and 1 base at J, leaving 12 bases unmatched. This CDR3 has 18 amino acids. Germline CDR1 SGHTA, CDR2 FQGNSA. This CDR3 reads CASSLGLIDRGRSYEQYF. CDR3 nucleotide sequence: TGTGCCAGCAGCTTAGGTTTAATCGACAGGGGACGTTCCTACGAGCAGTACTTC.

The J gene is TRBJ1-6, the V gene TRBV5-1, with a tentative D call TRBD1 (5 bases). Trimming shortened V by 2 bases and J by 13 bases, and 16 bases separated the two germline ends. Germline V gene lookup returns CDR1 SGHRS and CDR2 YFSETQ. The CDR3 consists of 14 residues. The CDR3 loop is CASSLESQDVPLHF. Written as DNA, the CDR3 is TGCGCCAGCAGCTTAGAATCACAGGACGTTCCCCTCCACTTT.

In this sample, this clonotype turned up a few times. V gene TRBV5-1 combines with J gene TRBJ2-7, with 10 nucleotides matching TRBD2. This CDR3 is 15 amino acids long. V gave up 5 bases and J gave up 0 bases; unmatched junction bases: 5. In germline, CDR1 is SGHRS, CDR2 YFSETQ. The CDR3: CASSVGLASSYEQYF. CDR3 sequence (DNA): TGCGCCAGCAGTGTGGGACTAGCGAGCTCCTACGAGCAGTACTTC. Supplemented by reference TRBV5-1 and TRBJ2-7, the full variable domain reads KAGVTQTPRYLIKTRGQQVTLSCSPISGHRSVSWYQQTPGQGLQFLFEYFSETQRNKGNFPGRFSGRQFSNSRSEMNVSTLELGDSALYLCASSVGLASSYEQYFGPGTRLTVT.

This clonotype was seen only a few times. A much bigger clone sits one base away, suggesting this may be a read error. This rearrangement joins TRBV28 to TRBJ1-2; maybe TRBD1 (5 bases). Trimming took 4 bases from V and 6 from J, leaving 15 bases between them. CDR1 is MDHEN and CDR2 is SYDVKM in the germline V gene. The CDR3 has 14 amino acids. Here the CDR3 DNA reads TGTGCCAGCAGTTCGGCAGGGCTCGAAAATGGCTACACCTTC. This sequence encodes CASSSAGLENGYTF.

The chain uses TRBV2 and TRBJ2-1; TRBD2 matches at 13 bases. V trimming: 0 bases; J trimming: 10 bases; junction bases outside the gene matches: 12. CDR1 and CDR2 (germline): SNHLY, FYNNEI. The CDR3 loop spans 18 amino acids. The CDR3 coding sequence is TGTGCCAGCAGTGAAGCCACACTAGCGGGAGGGCCACCGAAGGAGCAGTTCTTC. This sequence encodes CASSEATLAGGPPKEQFF.

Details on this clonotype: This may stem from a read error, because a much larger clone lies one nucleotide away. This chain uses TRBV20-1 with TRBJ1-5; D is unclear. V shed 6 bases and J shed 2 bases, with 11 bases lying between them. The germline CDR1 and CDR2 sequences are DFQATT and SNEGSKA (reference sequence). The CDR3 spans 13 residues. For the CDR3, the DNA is TGCAGTGCCCCGAAGGTGCGCAATCAGCCCCAGCATTTT. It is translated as CSAPKVRNQPQHF.

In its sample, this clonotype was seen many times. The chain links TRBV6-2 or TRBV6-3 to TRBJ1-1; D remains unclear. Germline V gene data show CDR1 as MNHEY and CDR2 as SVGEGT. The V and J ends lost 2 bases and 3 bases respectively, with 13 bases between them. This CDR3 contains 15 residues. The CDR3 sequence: CASSYHTGADTEAFF. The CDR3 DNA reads TGTGCCAGCAGTTACCATACGGGAGCAGACACTGAAGCTTTCTTT.

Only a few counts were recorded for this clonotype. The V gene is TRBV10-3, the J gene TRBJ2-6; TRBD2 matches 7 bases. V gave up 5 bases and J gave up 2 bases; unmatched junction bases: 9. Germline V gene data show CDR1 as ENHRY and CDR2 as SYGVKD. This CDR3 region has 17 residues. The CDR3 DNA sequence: TGTGCCATCAGTCCGGCCTCAGCGGGGACTGGGGCCAACGTCCTGACTTTC. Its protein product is CAISPASAGTGANVLTF.

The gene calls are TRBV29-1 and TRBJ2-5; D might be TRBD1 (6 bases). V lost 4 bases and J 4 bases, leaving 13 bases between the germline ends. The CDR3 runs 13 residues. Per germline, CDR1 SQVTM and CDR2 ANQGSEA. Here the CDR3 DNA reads TGCAGCGTTGCTGAGACAGGCGGAGAGACCCAGTACTTC. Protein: CSVAETGGETQYF.

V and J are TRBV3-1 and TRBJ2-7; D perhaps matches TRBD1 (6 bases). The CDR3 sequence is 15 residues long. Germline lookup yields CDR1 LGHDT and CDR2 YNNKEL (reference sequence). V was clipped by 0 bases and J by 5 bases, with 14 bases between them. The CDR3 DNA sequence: TGTGCCAGCAGCCAAGAGGCCAGGGGTGGCAACGAGCAGTACTTC. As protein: CASSQEARGGNEQYF.

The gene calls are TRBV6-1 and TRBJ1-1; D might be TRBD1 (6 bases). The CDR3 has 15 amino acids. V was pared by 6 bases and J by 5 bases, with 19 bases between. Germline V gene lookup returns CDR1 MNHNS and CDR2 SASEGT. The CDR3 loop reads CASRPGGRGVTEAFF. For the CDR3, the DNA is TGTGCCAGCAGACCGGGGGGCCGAGGGGTGACTGAAGCTTTCTTT.

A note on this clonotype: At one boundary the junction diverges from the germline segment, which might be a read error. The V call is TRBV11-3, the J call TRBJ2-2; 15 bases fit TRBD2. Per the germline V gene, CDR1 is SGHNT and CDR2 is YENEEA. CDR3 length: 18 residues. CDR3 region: CAGSRPGTSGRTSFELFF. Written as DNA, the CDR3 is TGTGCCGGCAGCCGGCCGGGGACTAGCGGGAGGACATCCTTCGAGCTGTTTTTT.

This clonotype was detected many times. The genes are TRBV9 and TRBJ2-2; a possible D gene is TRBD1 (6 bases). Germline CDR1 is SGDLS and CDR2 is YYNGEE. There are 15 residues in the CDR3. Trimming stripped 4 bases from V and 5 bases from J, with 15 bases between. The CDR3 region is CASSSGATLTGELFF. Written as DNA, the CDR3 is TGTGCCAGCAGCTCAGGGGCTACACTTACCGGGGAGCTGTTTTTT.

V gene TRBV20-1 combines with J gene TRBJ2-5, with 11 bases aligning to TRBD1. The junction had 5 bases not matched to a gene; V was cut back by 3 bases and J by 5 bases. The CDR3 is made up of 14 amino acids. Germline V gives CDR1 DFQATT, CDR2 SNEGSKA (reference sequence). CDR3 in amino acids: CSASGQGAGETQYF. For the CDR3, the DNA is TGCAGTGCTAGTGGACAGGGGGCAGGCGAGACCCAGTACTTC.

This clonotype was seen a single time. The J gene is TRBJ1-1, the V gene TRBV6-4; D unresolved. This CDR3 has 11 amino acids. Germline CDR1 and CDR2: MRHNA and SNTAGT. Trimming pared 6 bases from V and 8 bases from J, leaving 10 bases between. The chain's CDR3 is CASRPGSEAFF. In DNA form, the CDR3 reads TGTGCCAGCAGACCGGGCAGCGAAGCTTTCTTT.

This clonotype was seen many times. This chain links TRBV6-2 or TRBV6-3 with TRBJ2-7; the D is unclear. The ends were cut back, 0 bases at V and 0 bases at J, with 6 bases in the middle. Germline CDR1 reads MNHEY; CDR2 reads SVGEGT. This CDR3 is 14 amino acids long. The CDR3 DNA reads TGTGCCAGCAGTTACTCGGGCAGCTCCTACGAGCAGTACTTC. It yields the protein CASSYSGSSYEQYF.

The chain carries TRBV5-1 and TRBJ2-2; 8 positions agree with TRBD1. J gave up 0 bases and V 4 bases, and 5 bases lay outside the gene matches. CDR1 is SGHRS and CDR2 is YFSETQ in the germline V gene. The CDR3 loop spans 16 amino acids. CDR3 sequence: CASSRQGQANTGELFF. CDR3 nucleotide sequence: TGCGCCAGCAGCCGGCAGGGACAGGCGAACACCGGGGAGCTGTTTTTT.

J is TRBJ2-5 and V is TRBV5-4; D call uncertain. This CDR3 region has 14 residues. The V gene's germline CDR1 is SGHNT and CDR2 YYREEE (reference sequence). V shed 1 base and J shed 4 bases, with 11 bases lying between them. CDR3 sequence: CASSLMGIGETQYF. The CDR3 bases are TGTGCCAGCAGCTTGATGGGGATCGGAGAGACCCAGTACTTC.

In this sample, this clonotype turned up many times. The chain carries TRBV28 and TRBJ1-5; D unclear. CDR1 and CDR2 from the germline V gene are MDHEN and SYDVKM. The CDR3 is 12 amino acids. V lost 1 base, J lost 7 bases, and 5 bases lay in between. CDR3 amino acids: CASSLSRQPQHF. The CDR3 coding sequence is TGTGCCAGCAGTTTATCTCGGCAGCCCCAGCATTTT.